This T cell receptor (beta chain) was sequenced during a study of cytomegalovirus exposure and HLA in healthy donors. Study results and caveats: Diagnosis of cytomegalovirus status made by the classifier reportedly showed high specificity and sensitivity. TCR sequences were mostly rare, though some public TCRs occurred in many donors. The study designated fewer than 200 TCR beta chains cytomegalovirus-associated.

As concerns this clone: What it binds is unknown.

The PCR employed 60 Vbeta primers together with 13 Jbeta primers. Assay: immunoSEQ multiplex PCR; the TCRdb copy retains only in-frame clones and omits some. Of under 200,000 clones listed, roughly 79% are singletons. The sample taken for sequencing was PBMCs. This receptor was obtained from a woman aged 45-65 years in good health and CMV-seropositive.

The CDR3 reads CASSHQEGNTGELFF. The CDR3 DNA is TGTGCCAGCAGCCATCAAGAGGGGAACACCGGGGAGCTGTTTTTT. The chain has TRBV7-9 and TRBJ2-2, with D maybe TRBD2 (5 bases). CDR1 and CDR2 from the germline V gene are SEHNR and FQNEAQ (reference sequence). The V gene lost 5 bases and the J gene lost 1 base, with 11 bases spanning the gap. The CDR3 spans 15 residues. Using reference TRBV7-9 and TRBJ2-2 for the parts outside the CDR3, the full variable domain is DTGVSQNPRHKITKRGQNVTFRCDPISEHNRLYWYRQTLGQGPEFLTYFQNEAQLEKSRLLSDRFSAERPKGSFSTLEIQRTEQGDSAMYLCASSHQEGNTGELFFGEGSRLTVL.